The sequence of this T cell receptor beta chain was determined in a study of T-cell memory formation after mild COVID-19. Germline V gene lookup returns CDR1 MNHEY and CDR2 SVGAGI. This CDR3 contains 18 residues. The V segment lost 0 bases and the J segment 1 base; nucleotides outside the gene matches: 10. MiXCR, applied by TCRdb to the 5' RACE reads, yields one record per CDR3 protein. This table holds approximately 260,000 distinct CDR3 sequences, about a sixth found once. V is TRBV6-5 and J is TRBJ2-3; 7 nucleotides agree with TRBD1. This sequence was found in a man aged 18 to 35 who had mild COVID-19 (a few samples of this study predate the infection). Cell type and time point are not known. The sample taken for sequencing was PBMCs or a T cell subset sorted from them (not recorded which). DNA of the CDR3: TGTGCCAGCAGTTACTCATATCCCTCAGGGGGTGGCACAGATACGCAGTATTTT. Its protein is CASSYSYPSGGGTDTQYF.